This T cell receptor beta chain was identified during a study of cytomegalovirus exposure and HLA in healthy donors. The CDR3 extends over 15 amino acids. Per germline, CDR1 MGHDK and CDR2 SYGVNS. The V gene lost 5 bases and the J gene lost 11 bases, with 24 bases spanning the gap. All donors participated as healthy donors of bone marrow. Study-level points and caveats: A later analysis showed TCR association rates differing by HLA locus, peaking at DRB1 and lowest at HLA-C.

The PCR was carried out with 60 Vbeta primers and 13 Jbeta primers. This table comes from immunoSEQ multiplex PCR, and its TCRdb copy is limited to in-frame clones, with some not included. The sample has a few hundred thousand clones, around four fifths seen once; the top ten hold about 0.58%. This clone was counted a few times. Its target is not known. This TCR was sampled from a woman in her 40s in good health and CMV-seronegative. Sequencing used PBMCs. The chain uses TRBV25-1 and TRBJ1-1; D is perhaps TRBD1 (5 bases). The CDR3 nucleotides read TGTGCCAGCAGTTCCCACGGGGGGACCCAGGGTAAGGCTTTCTTT. Translated: CASSSHGGTQGKAFF.